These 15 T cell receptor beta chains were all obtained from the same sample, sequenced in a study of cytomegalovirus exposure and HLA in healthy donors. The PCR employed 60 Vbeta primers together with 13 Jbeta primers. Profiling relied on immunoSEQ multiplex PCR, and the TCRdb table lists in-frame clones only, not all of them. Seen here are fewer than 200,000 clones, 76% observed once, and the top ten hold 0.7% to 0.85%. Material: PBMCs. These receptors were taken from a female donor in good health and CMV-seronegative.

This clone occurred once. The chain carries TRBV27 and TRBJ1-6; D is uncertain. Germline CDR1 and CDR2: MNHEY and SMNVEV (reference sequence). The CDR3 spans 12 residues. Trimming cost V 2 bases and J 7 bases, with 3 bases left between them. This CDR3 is CASSLLNSPLHF. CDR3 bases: TGTGCCAGCAGTTTACTGAATTCACCCCTCCACTTT.

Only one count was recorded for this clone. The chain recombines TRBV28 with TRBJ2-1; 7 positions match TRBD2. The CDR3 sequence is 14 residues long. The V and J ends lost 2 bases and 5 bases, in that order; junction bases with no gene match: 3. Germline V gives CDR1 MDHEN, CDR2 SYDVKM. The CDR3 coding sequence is TGTGCCAGCAGTTTAAGGGGACTACACAATGAGCAGTTCTTC. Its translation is CASSLRGLHNEQFF.

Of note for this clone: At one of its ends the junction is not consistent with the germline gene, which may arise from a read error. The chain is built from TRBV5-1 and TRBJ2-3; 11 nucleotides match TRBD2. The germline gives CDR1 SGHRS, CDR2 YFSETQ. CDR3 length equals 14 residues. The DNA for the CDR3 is TGCACCAGCGTAGCGGGGGGGGGCACAGATACGCAGTATTTT. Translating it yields CTSVAGGGTDTQYF.

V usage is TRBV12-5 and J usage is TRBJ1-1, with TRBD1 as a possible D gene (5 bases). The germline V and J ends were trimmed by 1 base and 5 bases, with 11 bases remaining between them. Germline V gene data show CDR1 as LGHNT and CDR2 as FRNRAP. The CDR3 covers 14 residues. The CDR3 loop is CASGLEGVGTEAFF. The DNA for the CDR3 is TGTGCTAGTGGTTTGGAAGGGGTAGGGACTGAAGCTTTCTTT.

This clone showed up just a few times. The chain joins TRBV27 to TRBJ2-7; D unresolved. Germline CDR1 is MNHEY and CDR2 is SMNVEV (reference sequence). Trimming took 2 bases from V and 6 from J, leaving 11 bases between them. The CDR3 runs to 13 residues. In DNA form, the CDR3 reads TGTGCCAGCAGTTTAAGGTGGGCGCGCGAGCAGTACTTC. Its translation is CASSLRWAREQYF.

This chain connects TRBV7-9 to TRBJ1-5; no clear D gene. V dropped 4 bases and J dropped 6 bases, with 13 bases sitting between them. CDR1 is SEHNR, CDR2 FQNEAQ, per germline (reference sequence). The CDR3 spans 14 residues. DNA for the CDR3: TGTGCCAGCAGCTCCGGGGTTCTTCTTCAGCCCCAGCATTTT. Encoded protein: CASSSGVLLQPQHF.

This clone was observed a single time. The CDR3 DNA reads as TGTGCCAGCAGCCACCTAGGACAGGATTGGTACACCGGGGAGCTGTTTTTT. It specifies CASSHLGQDWYTGELFF. This rearrangement joins TRBV7-9 to TRBJ2-2; 7 bases align to TRBD1. The V gene's germline CDR1 is SEHNR and CDR2 FQNEAQ (reference sequence). V was clipped by 5 bases and J by 3 bases; unmatched bases: 12. The CDR3 runs to 17 residues. The full variable domain, completed using reference TRBV7-9 and TRBJ2-2, is DTGVSQNPRHKITKRGQNVTFRCDPISEHNRLYWYRQTLGQGPEFLTYFQNEAQLEKSRLLSDRFSAERPKGSFSTLEIQRTEQGDSAMYLCASSHLGQDWYTGELFFGEGSRLTVL.

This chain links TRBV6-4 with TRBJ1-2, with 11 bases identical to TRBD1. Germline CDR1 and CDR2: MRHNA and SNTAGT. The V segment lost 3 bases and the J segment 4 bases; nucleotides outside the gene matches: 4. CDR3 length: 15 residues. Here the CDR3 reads CASSEGQGDTYGYTF. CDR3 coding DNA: TGTGCCAGCAGTGAGGGACAGGGGGACACCTATGGCTACACCTTC.

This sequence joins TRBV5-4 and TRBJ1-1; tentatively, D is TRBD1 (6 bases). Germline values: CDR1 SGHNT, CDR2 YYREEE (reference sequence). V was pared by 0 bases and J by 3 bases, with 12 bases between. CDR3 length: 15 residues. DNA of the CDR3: TGTGCCAGCAGCTTGGAAGGCAGGGGTGACACTGAAGCTTTCTTT. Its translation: CASSLEGRGDTEAFF.

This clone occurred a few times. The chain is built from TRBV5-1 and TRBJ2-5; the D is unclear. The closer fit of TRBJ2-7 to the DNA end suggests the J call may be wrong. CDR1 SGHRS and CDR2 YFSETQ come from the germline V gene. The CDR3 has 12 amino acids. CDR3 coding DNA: TGCGCCAGCAGCTCGTCACTTAACGAGCAGTACTTC. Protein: CASSSSLNEQYF.

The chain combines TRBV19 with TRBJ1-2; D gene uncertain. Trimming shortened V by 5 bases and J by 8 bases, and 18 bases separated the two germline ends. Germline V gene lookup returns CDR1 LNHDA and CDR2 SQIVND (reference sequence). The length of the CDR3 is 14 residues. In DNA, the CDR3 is TGTGCCAGTAGTTCGATGGGGAGCGCGGTGGGCTACACCTTC. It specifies CASSSMGSAVGYTF.

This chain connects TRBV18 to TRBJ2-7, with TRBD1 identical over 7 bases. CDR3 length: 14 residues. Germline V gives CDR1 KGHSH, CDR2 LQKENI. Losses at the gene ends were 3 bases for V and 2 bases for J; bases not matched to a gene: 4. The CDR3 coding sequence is TGTGCCAGCTCACCGCGGACAGGCACCTACGAGCAGTACTTC. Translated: CASSPRTGTYEQYF.

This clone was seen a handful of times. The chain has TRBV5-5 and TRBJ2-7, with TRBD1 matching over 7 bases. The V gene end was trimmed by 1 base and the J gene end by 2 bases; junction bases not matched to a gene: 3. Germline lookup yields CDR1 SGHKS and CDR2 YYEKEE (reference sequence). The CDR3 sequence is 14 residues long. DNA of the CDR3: TGTGCCAGCAGCTTGACGGGGACAGCCTACGAGCAGTACTTC. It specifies CASSLTGTAYEQYF.

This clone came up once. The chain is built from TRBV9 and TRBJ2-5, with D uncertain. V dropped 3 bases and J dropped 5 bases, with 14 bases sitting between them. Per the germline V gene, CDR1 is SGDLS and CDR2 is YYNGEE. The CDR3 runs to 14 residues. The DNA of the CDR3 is TGTGCCAGCAGCGCGCAGGCGCTTGGGGAGACCCAGTACTTC. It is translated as CASSAQALGETQYF.

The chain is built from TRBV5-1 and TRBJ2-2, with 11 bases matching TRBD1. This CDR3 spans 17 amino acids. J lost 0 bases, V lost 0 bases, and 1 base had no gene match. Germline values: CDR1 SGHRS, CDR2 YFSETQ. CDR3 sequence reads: CASSLGTGGTNTGELFF. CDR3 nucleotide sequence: TGCGCCAGCAGCTTGGGGACAGGGGGCACGAACACCGGGGAGCTGTTTTTT.